The clone carrying this TCR beta chain was seen a few times. Its specificity is unknown. The data stem from a study of shared clonotypes between healthy human individuals. Every subset had its genomic DNA shared out evenly among several immunoSEQ plates. Assay used: immunoSEQ multiplex PCR; TCRdb lists only in-frame clones, some missing. The sample includes about 2.1 million clones, around 93% seen only once; the top ten take around 1.7%. CD45RO-negative CD8 cells positively selected for CCR7 made up the naive population, which excluded terminally differentiated effector memory CD45RA+ cells. This CDR3 spans 12 amino acids. V was shortened by 5 bases and J by 4 bases, with 6 bases between the two germline ends. The germline V gene has CDR1 LGHNA and CDR2 YNFKEQ. Study-level findings and limits: When naive CD4 clonotypes were compared across several donors, around 4.6% were shared.

The genes are TRBV4-2 and TRBJ1-5; D is undetermined. This sequence was found in a man younger than 35 in good health. Some clones in this sample may be carry-over from other donors' samples. Sequencing input: naive CD8+ T cells from PBMCs. Here the CDR3 reads CASSSGNQPQHF. CDR3 nucleotides: TGTGCCAGCAGCAGTGGTAATCAGCCCCAGCATTTT.